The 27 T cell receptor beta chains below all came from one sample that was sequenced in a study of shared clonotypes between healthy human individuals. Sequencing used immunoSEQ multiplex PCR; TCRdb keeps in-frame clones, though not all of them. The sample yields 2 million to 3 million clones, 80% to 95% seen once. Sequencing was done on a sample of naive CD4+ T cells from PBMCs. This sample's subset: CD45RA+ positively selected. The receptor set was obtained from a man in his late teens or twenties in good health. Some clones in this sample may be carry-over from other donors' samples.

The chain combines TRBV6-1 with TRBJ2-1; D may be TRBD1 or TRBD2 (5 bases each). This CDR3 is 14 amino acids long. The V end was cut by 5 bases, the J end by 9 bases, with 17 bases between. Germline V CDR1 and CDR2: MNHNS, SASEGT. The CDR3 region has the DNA TGTGCCAGCAGTCGGGCCCGGACCGGGGCTGAGCAGTTCTTC. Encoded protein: CASSRARTGAEQFF.

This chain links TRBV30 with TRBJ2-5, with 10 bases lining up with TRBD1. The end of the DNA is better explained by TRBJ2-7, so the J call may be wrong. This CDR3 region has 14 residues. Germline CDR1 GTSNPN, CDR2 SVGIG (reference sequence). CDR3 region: CAWRTRQGAYEQYF. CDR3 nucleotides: TGTGCCTGGAGGACTCGACAGGGGGCTTACGAGCAGTACTTC.

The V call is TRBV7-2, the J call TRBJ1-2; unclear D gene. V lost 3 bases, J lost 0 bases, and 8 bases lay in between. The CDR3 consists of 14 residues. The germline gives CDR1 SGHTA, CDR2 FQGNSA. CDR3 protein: CASSLLAANYGYTF. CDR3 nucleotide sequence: TGTGCCAGCAGCTTGTTGGCCGCTAACTATGGCTACACCTTC.

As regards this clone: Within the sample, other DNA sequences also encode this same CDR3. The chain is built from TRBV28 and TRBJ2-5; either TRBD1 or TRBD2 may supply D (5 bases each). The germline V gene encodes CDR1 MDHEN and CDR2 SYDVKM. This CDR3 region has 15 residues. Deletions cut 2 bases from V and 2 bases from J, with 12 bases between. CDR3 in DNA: TGTGCCAGCAGTTTAGAATGGGGGAATCAAGAGACCCAGTACTTC. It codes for CASSLEWGNQETQYF. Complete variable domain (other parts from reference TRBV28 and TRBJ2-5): DVKVTQSSRYLVKRTGEKVFLECVQDMDHENMFWYRQDPGLGLRLIYFSYDVKMKEKGDIPEGYSVSREKKERFSLILESASTNQTSMYLCASSLEWGNQETQYFGPGTRLLVL.

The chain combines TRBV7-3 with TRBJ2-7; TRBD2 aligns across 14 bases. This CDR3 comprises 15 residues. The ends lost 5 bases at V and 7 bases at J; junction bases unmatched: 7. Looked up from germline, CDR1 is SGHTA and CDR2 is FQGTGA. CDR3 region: CASSEGLAGVGEQYF. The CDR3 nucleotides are TGTGCCAGCAGCGAGGGACTAGCGGGAGTAGGAGAGCAGTACTTC.

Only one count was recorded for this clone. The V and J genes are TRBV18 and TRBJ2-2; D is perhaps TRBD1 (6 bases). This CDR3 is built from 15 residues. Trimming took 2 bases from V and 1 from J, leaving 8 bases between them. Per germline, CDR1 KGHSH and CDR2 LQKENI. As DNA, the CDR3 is TGTGCCAGCTCACCATGGGGACAGAACACCGGGGAGCTGTTTTTT. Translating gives CASSPWGQNTGELFF.

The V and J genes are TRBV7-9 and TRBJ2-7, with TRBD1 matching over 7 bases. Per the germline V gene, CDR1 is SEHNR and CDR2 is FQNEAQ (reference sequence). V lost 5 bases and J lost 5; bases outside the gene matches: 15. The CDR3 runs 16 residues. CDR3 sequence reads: CASSTHPGQSFHEQYF. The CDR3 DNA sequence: TGTGCCAGCAGCACCCACCCGGGACAGAGCTTCCACGAGCAGTACTTC.

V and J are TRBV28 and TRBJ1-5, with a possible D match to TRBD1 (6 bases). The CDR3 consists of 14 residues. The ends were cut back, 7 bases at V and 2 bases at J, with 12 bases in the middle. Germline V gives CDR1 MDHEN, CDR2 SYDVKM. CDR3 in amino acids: CASMWGLGNQPQHF. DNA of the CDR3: TGTGCCAGCATGTGGGGGCTGGGCAATCAGCCCCAGCATTTT. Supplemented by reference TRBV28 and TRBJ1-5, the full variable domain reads DVKVTQSSRYLVKRTGEKVFLECVQDMDHENMFWYRQDPGLGLRLIYFSYDVKMKEKGDIPEGYSVSREKKERFSLILESASTNQTSMYLCASMWGLGNQPQHFGDGTRLSIL.

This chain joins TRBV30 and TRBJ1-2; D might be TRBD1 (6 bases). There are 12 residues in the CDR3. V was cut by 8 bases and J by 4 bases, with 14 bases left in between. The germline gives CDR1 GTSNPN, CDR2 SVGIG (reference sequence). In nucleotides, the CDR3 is TGTGCCCTGACCTCGGGGGCCTATGGCTACACCTTC. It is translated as CALTSGAYGYTF. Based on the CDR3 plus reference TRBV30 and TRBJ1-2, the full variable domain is SQTIHQWPATLVQPVGSPLSLECTVEGTSNPNLYWYRQAAGRGLQLLFYSVGIGQISSEVPQNLSASRPQDRQFILSSKKLLLSDSGFYLCALTSGAYGYTFGSGTRLTVV.

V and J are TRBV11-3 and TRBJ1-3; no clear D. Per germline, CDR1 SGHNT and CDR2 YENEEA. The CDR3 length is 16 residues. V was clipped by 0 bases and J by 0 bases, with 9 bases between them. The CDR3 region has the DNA TGTGCCAGCAGCTTAGACCGCCCGGACTCTGGAAACACCATATATTTT. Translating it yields CASSLDRPDSGNTIYF.

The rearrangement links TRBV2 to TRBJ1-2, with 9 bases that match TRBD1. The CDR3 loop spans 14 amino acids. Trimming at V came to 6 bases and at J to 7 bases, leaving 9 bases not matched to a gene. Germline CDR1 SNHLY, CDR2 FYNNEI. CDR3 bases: TGTGCCAGCAGAGCCATACAGGGGGCAGGTGGCTACACCTTC. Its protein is CASRAIQGAGGYTF.

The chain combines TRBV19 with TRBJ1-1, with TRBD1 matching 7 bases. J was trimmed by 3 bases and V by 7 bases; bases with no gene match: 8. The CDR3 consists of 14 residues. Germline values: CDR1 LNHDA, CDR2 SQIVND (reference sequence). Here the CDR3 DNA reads TGTGCCAGTAAAACCGGGACAGTGGACACTGAAGCTTTCTTT. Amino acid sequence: CASKTGTVDTEAFF.

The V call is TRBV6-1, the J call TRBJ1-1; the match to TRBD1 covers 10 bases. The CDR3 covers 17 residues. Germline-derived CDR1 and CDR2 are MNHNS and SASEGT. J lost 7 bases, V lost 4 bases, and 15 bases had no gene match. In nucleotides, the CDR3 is TGTGCCAGCAGTGGTGGGGACAGGGGTTTAGGTCGAGATGAAGCTTTCTTT. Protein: CASSGGDRGLGRDEAFF.

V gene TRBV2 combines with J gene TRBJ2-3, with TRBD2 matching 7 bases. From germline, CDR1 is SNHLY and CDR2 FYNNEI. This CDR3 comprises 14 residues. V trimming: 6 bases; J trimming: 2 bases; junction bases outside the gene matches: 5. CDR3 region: CASSVGTNTDTQYF. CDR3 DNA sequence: TGTGCCAGCAGCGTCGGGACTAACACAGATACGCAGTATTTT.

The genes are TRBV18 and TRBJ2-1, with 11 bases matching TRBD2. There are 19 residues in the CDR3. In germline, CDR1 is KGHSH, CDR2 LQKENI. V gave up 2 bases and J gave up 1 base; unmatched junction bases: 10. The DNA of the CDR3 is TGTGCCAGCTCACCATCGACTAGCGGGACGACTAGGTCCTACAATGAGCAGTTCTTC. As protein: CASSPSTSGTTRSYNEQFF.

CDR3 sequence (DNA): TGCGCCAGCAGCTTGGCAGGGAACGAGGGCGAGCAGTACTTC. This codes for CASSLAGNEGEQYF. V gene TRBV5-1 combines with J gene TRBJ2-7; D might be TRBD1 or TRBD2, each matching 5 bases. V was pared by 0 bases and J by 6 bases, with 13 bases between. From germline, CDR1 is SGHRS and CDR2 YFSETQ. The CDR3 is 14 amino acids.

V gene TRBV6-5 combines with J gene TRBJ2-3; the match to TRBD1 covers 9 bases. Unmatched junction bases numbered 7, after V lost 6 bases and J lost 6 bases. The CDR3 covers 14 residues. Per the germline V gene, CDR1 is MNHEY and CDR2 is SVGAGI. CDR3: CASSWDREVDTQYF. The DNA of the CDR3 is TGTGCCAGCAGCTGGGACAGGGAGGTTGATACGCAGTATTTT.

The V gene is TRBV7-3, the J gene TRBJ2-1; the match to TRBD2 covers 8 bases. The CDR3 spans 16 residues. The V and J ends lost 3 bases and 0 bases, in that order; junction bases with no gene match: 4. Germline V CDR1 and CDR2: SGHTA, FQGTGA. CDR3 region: CASSFRLARSYNEQFF. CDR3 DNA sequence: TGTGCCAGCAGCTTTCGACTAGCGCGCTCCTACAATGAGCAGTTCTTC.

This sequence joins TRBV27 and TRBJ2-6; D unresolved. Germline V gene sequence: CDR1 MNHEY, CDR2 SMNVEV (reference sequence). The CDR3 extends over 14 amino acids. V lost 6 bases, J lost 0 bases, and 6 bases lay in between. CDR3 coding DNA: TGTGCCAGCAGGTCGGCCTCTGGGGCCAACGTCCTGACTTTC. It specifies CASRSASGANVLTF.

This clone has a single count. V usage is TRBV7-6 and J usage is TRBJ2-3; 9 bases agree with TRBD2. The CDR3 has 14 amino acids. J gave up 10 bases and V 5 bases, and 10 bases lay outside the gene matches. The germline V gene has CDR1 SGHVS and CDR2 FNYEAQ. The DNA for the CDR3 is TGTGCCAGCAGCCGCGCCGGGACTAGCATTGCGCAGTATTTT. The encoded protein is CASSRAGTSIAQYF.

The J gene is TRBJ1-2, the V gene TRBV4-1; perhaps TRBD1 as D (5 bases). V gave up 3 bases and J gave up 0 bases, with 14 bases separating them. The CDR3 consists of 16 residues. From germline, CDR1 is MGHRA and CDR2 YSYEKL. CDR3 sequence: CASSHRQLIPNYGYTF. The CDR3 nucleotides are TGCGCCAGCAGCCACAGACAGTTAATACCTAACTATGGCTACACCTTC.

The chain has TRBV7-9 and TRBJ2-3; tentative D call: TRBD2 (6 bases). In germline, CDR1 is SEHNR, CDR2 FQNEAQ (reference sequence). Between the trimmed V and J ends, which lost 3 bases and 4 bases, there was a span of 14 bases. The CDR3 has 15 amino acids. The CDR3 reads CASSFVSGGADTQYF. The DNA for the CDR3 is TGTGCCAGCAGCTTCGTGAGCGGAGGGGCAGATACGCAGTATTTT.

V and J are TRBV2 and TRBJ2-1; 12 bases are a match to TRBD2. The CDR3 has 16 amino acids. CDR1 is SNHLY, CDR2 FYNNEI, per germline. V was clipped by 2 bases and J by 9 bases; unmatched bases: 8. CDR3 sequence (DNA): TGTGCCAGCAGTGAATTGGTACTAGCGGGAGGTGGTGAGCAGTTCTTC. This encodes CASSELVLAGGGEQFF.

CDR3 DNA: TGTGCCAGCAGCATTAGCAATCAGCCCCAGCATTTT. Encoded protein: CASSISNQPQHF. V and J are TRBV6-1 and TRBJ1-5; D is undetermined. V shed 6 bases and J shed 0 bases, with 3 bases lying between them. Germline V CDR1 and CDR2: MNHNS, SASEGT. The CDR3 is made up of 12 amino acids.

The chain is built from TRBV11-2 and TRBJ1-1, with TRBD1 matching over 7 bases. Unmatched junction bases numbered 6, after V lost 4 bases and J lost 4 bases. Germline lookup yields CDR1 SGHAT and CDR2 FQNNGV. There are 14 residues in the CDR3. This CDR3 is CASSSAGQTTEAFF. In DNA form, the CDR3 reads TGTGCCAGCAGCTCTGCGGGACAGACCACTGAAGCTTTCTTT.

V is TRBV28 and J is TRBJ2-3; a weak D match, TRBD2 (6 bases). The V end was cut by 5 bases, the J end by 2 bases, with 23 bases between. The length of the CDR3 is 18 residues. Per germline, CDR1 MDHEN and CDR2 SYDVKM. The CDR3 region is CASSLGGSGPKYTDTQYF. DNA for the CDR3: TGTGCCAGCAGTCTCGGGGGTAGCGGACCAAAATACACAGATACGCAGTATTTT.

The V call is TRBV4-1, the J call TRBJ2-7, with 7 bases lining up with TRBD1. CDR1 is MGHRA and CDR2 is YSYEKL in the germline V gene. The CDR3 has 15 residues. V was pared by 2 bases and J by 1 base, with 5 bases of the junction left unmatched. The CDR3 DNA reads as TGCGCCAGCAGCCAACCGACAGGGTCGTCCTACGAGCAGTACTTC. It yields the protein CASSQPTGSSYEQYF.